This TCR beta chain was sequenced in a study of T-cell reconstitution after alpha-beta-depleted transplantation in children. A TCRbeta library incorporating unique molecular identifiers was prepared. TCRdb independently ran MiXCR on the PCR reads; one entry per CDR3 protein. The sample yields some 550,000 distinct CDR3 sequences, around 23% seen once. The J segment lost 6 bases and the V segment lost 3 bases, leaving 2 bases of the junction unmatched. Germline CDR1 and CDR2: LGHNA and YSLEER. This CDR3 has 14 residues. To note about this clonotype: Its antigen is still unknown.

Overall study findings and caveats: Reportedly, alpha-beta T cells present about two months post-transplant originated from several hundred expanded clones of graft origin.

The receptor was isolated from a boy under two years old who had a stem cell transplant for acute myeloid leukemia, so the T cells may come from the graft donor. The sample here was PBMCs, mostly from graft donor cells, taken 360 days after TCRalphabeta/CD19-depleted stem cell transplant. The chain recombines TRBV4-3 with TRBJ1-5; TRBD1 matches at 10 bases. This CDR3 is CASSHRQGAQPQHF. CDR3 in DNA: TGCGCCAGCAGCCATCGACAGGGGGCTCAGCCCCAGCATTTT.